The present T cell receptor beta chain was sequenced within a study of Graves' ophthalmopathy and Graves' hyperthyroidism. Overall study context: Prior to any treatment, peripheral blood was collected at the time of initial diagnosis.

Amplification of TCR beta CDR3 regions used RNA transcripts. First-round RT-PCR relied on HTBI primers, and a second-round multiplex PCR came next. TCRdb processed the multiplex PCR reads anew with MiXCR; each CDR3 protein has one entry. The sample records 200,000 to 300,000 distinct CDR3 sequences, roughly 50% being singletons. On this clonotype: Its ends do not fully match the called genes, so a read error is possible.

Germline V gene data show CDR1 as ENHRY and CDR2 as SYGVKD. CDR3 length: 14 residues. The gene calls are TRBV10-3 and TRBJ1-1, with 7 bases identical to TRBD1. Input material: peripheral blood. The receptor comes from an adult man with Graves' ophthalmopathy. The CDR3 loop reads CASSTSHRGTEAFF. The CDR3, as DNA: TGTGCCAGCAGTACCTCGCACAGGGGCACTGAAGCTTTCTTT.